This T cell receptor beta chain was observed in a study of beta chain features in type 1 diabetes. Study-wide results and caveats: Patients' naive, central memory and regulatory TCRB repertoires appeared more alike than those of healthy donors.

Turning to this clone: As yet, its antigen is unknown.

Germline-derived CDR1 and CDR2 are SGHTA and FQGTGA. The V end lost 3 bases, the J end lost 4 bases, and 10 bases lay between the germline ends. This CDR3 has 15 residues. Expressed TCRB transcripts were sequenced after all isolated RNA was converted to cDNA. Naive, central memory and regulatory T cell samples averaged around 3.3 million reads. TCRdb keeps only in-frame clones here, not all; method: immunoSEQ multiplex PCR. The table includes roughly 40,000 clones, roughly two thirds detected once. The sequence was obtained from a woman aged 25-40 years in good health. The rearrangement uses TRBV7-3 and TRBJ2-6, with a possible D match to TRBD2 (6 bases). Sequences were obtained from Tregs from blood. CDR3 in amino acids: CASSFGGSGANVLTF. CDR3 nucleotide sequence: TGTGCCAGCAGCTTCGGGGGATCAGGGGCCAACGTCCTGACTTTC.